This entry describes one TCR beta chain. Its antigen is as yet unknown. The source of the sample is a study of cytomegalovirus exposure and HLA in healthy donors. General study results and limits: Reports indicated that the classifier achieved high specificity and sensitivity in diagnosing cytomegalovirus status. That first-cohort TCR clusters tended to co-occur in the 90 to 150 validation repertoires was found in a later analysis.

The germline V gene has CDR1 KGHSH and CDR2 LQKENI. This CDR3 contains 17 residues. Unmatched junction bases numbered 14, after V lost 3 bases and J lost 5 bases. TCRdb keeps only in-frame clones here, not all; method: immunoSEQ multiplex PCR. The data contain 120,000 or so clones, 89% of them singletons. This chain joins TRBV18 and TRBJ1-2, with 8 bases lining up with TRBD1. The specimen was PBMCs. The clonotype comes from a woman between 18 and 30 years old in good health and CMV-seronegative. The CDR3 reads CASSPGTGDSSLYGYTF. For the CDR3, the DNA is TGTGCCAGCTCACCTGGGACAGGCGATTCCTCCTTATATGGCTACACCTTC.